The source of this T cell receptor (beta chain) is a study of blood T cell repertoires in COVID-19. Sequenced by immunoSEQ multiplex PCR; TCRdb stores in-frame clones only, minus some. The data hold hundreds of thousands of clones, with 90% observed a single time. The V and J ends lost 5 bases and 4 bases respectively, with 23 bases between them. The CDR3 consists of 17 residues. From germline, CDR1 is MNHNY and CDR2 SVGAGI (reference sequence). The specimen sequenced was PBMCs or T cells enriched from blood (not recorded which). The receptor was derived from a man between 60 and 75 years old who had recovered from COVID-19. The chain couples TRBV6-6 to TRBJ1-1, with D possibly TRBD1 on 6 matching bases. The CDR3 reads CASSRSSDSIGGTEAFF. The DNA for the CDR3 is TGTGCCAGCAGTCGGAGTTCGGACAGTATTGGTGGCACTGAAGCTTTCTTT.